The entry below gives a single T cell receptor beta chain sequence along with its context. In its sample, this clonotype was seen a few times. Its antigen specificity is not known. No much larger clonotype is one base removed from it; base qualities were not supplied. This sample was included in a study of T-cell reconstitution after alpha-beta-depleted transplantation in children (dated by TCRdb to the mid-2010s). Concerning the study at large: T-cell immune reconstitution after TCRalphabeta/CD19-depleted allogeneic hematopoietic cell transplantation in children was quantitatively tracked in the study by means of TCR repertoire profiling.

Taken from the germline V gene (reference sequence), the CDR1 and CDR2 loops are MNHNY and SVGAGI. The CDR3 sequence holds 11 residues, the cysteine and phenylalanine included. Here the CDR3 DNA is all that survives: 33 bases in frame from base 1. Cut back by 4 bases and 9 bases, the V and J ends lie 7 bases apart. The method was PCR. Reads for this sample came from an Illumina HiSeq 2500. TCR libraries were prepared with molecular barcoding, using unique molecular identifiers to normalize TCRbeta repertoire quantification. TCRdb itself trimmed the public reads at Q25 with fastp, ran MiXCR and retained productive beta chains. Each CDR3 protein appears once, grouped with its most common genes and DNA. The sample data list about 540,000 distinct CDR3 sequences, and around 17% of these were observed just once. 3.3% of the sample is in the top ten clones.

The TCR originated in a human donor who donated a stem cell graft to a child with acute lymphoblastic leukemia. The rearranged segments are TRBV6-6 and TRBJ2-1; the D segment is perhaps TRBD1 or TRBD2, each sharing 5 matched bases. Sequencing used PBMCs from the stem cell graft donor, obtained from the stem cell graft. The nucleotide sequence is TGTGCCAGCAGTTGGGACGGTGAGCAGTTCTTC. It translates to CASSWDGEQFF.